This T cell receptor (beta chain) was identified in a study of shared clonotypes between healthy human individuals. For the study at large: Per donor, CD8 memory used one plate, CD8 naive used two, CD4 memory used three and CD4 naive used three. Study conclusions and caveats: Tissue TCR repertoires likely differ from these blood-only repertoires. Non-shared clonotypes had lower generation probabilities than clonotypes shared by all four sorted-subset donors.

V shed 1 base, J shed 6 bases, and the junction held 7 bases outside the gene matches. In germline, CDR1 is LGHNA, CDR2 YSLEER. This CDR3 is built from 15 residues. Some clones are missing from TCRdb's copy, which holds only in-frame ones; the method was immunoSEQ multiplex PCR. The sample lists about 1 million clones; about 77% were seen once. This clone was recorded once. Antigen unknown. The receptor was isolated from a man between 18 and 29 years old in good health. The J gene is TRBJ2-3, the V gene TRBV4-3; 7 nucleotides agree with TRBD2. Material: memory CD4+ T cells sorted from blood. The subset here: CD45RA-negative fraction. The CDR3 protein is CASSQAGRAMDTQYF. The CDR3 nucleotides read TGCGCCAGCAGCCAAGCAGGGAGGGCCATGGATACGCAGTATTTT.